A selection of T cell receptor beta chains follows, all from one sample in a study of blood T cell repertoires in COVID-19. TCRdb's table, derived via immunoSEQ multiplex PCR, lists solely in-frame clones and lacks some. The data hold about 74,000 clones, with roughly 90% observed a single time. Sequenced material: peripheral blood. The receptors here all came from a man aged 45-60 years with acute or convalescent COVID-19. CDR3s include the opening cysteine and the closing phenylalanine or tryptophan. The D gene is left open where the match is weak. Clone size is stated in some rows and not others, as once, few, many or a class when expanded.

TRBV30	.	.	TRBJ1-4	CAWSLKPGSVEKLFF	TGTGCCTGGAGTCTTAAACCCGGGTCCGTTGAAAAACTGTTTTTT
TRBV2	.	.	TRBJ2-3	CASSERMLTDTQYF	TGTGCCAGCAGTGAGCGGATGCTCACAGATACGCAGTATTTT
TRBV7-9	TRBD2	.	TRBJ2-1	CASSPWASGSDEQFF	TGTGCCAGCAGCCCCTGGGCTAGCGGGAGTGATGAGCAGTTCTTC
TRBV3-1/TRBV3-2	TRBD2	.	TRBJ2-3	CASSRLLAVTTDTQYF	TGTGCCAGCAGCAGGCTTCTAGCGGTTACCACAGATACGCAGTATTTT
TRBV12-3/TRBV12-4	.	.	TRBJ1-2	CASSFSGEGYTF	TGTGCCAGCAGTTTTTCAGGGGAGGGCTACACCTTC
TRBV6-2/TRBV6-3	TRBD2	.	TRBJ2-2	CASSYGGGGTNTGELFF	TGTGCCAGCAGTTATGGCGGGGGGGGGACGAACACCGGGGAGCTGTTTTTT
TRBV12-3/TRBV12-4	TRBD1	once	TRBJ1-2	CASRKDRDRGYTF	TGTGCCAGCAGAAAAGACAGGGATCGTGGCTACACCTTC
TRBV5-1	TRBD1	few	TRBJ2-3	CASSVGQGLNTQYF	TGCGCCAGCAGCGTGGGACAGGGGCTTAATACGCAGTATTTT
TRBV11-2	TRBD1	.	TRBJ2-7	CASSLADRALGPYEQYF	TGTGCCAGCAGCTTAGCCGACAGGGCTTTGGGGCCTTACGAGCAGTACTTC
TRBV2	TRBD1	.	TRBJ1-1	CASSGRQGGGTEAFF	TGTGCCAGCAGTGGTCGACAGGGCGGAGGAACTGAAGCTTTCTTT
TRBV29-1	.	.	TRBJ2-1	CSVYPRVAGAAYNEQFF	TGCAGCGTTTACCCTAGAGTGGCGGGCGCGGCCTACAATGAGCAGTTCTTC
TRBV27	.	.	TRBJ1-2	CASSPSNGGYTF	TGTGCCAGCAGTCCCTCAAACGGGGGCTACACCTTC
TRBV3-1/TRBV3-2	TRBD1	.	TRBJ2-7	CASSQTDRGLYEQYF	TGTGCCAGCAGCCAGACTGACAGGGGGCTTTACGAGCAGTACTTC
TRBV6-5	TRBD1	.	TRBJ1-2	CASSSRPGQLYTF	TGTGCCAGCAGTTCGCGCCCGGGACAGCTATACACCTTC
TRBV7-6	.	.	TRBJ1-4	CASSPLPDSPLSTNEKLFF	TGTGCCAGCAGCCCCTTGCCCGACTCCCCTCTTTCAACTAATGAAAAACTGTTTTTT